This TCR beta chain was identified during a study of identical twins. Whole-study findings and limits: Beta out-of-frame sequences showed weaker excess sharing between twins. Within cord blood, abundant beta clonotypes carried fewer insertions, but memory repertoires showed no such trend.

Unique molecular identifiers were present on the cDNA, which also gained a universal primer site by template switching. TCRdb re-called the 5' RACE reads through MiXCR, storing one row per CDR3 protein. Of some 500,000 distinct CDR3 sequences listed, 7.5% to 10% are singletons. This clonotype was found a few times. Its antigen is unknown. This CDR3 contains 16 residues. The ends lost 1 base at V and 2 bases at J; junction bases unmatched: 5. Germline V lookup: CDR1 SEHNR, CDR2 FQNEAQ (reference sequence). The sample was also linked to a second study, of yellow fever vaccine responses in identical twins.

The chain combines TRBV7-9 with TRBJ2-4; 7 bases agree with TRBD2. The specimen was PBMCs. The clonotype was recovered from a woman younger than 35 in good health. CDR3 in amino acids: CASSLGAGAPKNIQYF. The CDR3 region has the DNA TGTGCCAGCAGCTTAGGGGCGGGAGCCCCCAAAAACATTCAGTACTTC. The full variable domain, completed using reference TRBV7-9 and TRBJ2-4, is DTGVSQNPRHKITKRGQNVTFRCDPISEHNRLYWYRQTLGQGPEFLTYFQNEAQLEKSRLLSDRFSAERPKGSFSTLEIQRTEQGDSAMYLCASSLGAGAPKNIQYFGAGTRLSVL.